This is a list of T cell receptor beta chains from one sample in a study of PD-1 blockade in classical Hodgkin lymphoma. Clones were read by immunoSEQ multiplex PCR, and TCRdb kept only the in-frame ones, dropping some. The data hold under 60,000 clones, with approximately 70% observed a single time. The source was peripheral blood mononuclear cells (PBMCs), collected at baseline. These receptors were taken from a human donor with classical Hodgkin lymphoma. CDR3s include the opening cysteine and the closing phenylalanine or tryptophan. D genes are given only for firm matches. The size field is filled for only some rows; it gives once, few, many or a size class.

>few|TRBV10-2|.|TRBJ1-2
CASSEGQEISNYGYTF
TGCGCCAGCAGTGAGGGGCAGGAGATCTCTAACTATGGCTACACCTTC
>.|TRBV23-1|.|TRBJ2-3
CASSQGRGGTDTQYF
TGCGCCAGCAGTCAAGGCAGGGGGGGGACAGATACGCAGTATTTT
>once|TRBV30|.|TRBJ1-5
CAWSGGPNQPQHF
TGTGCCTGGAGTGGAGGCCCCAATCAGCCCCAGCATTTT
>.|TRBV19|.|TRBJ1-1
CASSIRQANTEAFF
TGTGCCAGTAGTATAAGACAGGCTAACACTGAAGCTTTCTTT
>.|TRBV9|TRBD2|TRBJ2-3
CASSVELAGGLDTQYF
TGTGCCAGCAGCGTAGAACTAGCGGGAGGGTTAGATACGCAGTATTTT
>.|TRBV5-1|TRBD1|TRBJ1-1
CASSFIGQGRTEAFF
TGCGCCAGCAGCTTTATTGGACAGGGACGGACTGAAGCTTTCTTT
>.|TRBV7-9|TRBD1|TRBJ1-1
CASSRTSGTVNTEAFF
TGTGCCAGCAGCAGAACCTCCGGGACAGTGAACACTGAAGCTTTCTTT
>.|TRBV6-1|.|TRBJ1-2
CASSEAGLYTF
TGTGCCAGCAGTGAAGCTGGGCTCTACACCTTC
>.|TRBV2|.|TRBJ2-2
CASSGKEAGELFF
TGTGCCAGCAGTGGGAAAGAGGCCGGGGAGCTGTTTTTT
>.|TRBV6-1|.|TRBJ2-7
CASSPPESVYEQYF
TGTGCCAGCAGTCCCCCGGAATCAGTGTACGAGCAGTACTTC
>.|TRBV5-4|.|TRBJ2-1
CASSPRGEGNEQFF
TGTGCCAGCAGCCCCAGGGGAGAGGGAAATGAGCAGTTCTTC
>.|TRBV25-1|.|TRBJ1-5
CASSETGGAGVQPQHF
TGTGCCAGCAGTGAAACTGGGGGGGCGGGGGTGCAGCCCCAGCATTTT
>.|TRBV9|.|TRBJ2-1
CASSPRSGGNNEQFF
TGTGCCAGCAGCCCCCGTTCGGGCGGGAACAATGAGCAGTTCTTC
>.|TRBV6-5|.|TRBJ1-3
CASREWGSGNTIYF
TGTGCCAGCAGGGAATGGGGCTCTGGAAACACCATATATTTT
>few|TRBV11-2|.|TRBJ1-4
CASSLRDWEGKLFF
TGTGCCAGCAGCTTACGCGATTGGGAAGGAAAACTGTTTTTT
>few|TRBV6-4|.|TRBJ1-4
CASSDQIGKLFF
TGTGCCAGCAGTGACCAGATAGGGAAACTGTTTTTT
>.|TRBV6-5|.|TRBJ1-2
CASSYGGLTANYGYTF
TGTGCCAGCAGTTACGGGGGACTGACAGCTAACTATGGCTACACCTTC
>few|TRBV5-1|.|TRBJ1-2
CASSLLGDLGYGYTF
TGCGCCAGCAGCTTGTTAGGGGATCTGGGCTATGGCTACACCTTC
>.|TRBV27|.|TRBJ2-3
CASSPTGSSGDTQYF
TGTGCCAGCAGCCCCACCGGGTCGTCAGGGGATACGCAGTATTTT
>.|TRBV19|.|TRBJ1-6
CASSIAHSPLHF
TGTGCCAGTAGTATAGCCCATTCACCCCTCCACTTT
>.|TRBV29-1|.|TRBJ2-7
CSVEDVIGREQYF
TGCAGCGTTGAAGATGTAATAGGTCGCGAGCAGTACTTC
>many|TRBV27|.|TRBJ2-2
CASSWKGGAGELFF
TGTGCCAGCAGTTGGAAAGGCGGGGCCGGGGAGCTGTTTTTT
>few|TRBV28|.|TRBJ1-5
CASSLGRVTVSNQPQHF
TGTGCCAGCAGTTTGGGCAGGGTGACAGTTAGCAATCAGCCCCAGCATTTT
>.|TRBV4-1|TRBD1|TRBJ1-1
CASSHPSGTGYTEAFF
TGCGCCAGCAGCCACCCGTCCGGGACAGGGTACACTGAAGCTTTCTTT